This T cell receptor (beta chain) was observed in a study of blood T cell repertoires in COVID-19. Study summary: From the United States, Italy and Spain came samples of acute and convalescent COVID-19.

Sequenced by immunoSEQ multiplex PCR; TCRdb stores in-frame clones only, minus some. This table has about 25,000 clones, roughly 87% appearing once. CDR1 and CDR2 (germline): PRHDT, FYEKMQ (reference sequence). V was clipped by 5 bases and J by 3 bases; unmatched bases: 10. The CDR3 is 17 residues long. The TCR comes from a human donor with active COVID-19. The donor label of this sample is uncertain. J is TRBJ2-2 and V is TRBV13; TRBD2 agrees at 9 bases. The specimen was peripheral blood. CDR3 bases: TGTGCCAGCAGCGGAGGAGCGGGAGGCGCGTACACCGGGGAGCTGTTTTTT. Its protein product is CASSGGAGGAYTGELFF.